The table lists the clone carrying this T cell receptor (beta chain) with a few counts. The germline V gene encodes CDR1 ENHRY and CDR2 SYGVKD. The CDR3 is made up of 13 amino acids. V was cut by 6 bases and J by 6 bases, with 14 bases left in between. The sample comes from a study of blood T cell repertoires in COVID-19. Only in-frame clones appear in the TCRdb table, and some are missing; sequencing was by immunoSEQ multiplex PCR. This table holds under 70,000 clones, around four fifths found once. This chain uses TRBV10-3 with TRBJ1-1; no clear D. The source of this sequence is a woman older than 75 with acute or convalescent COVID-19. The sample consisted of peripheral blood. CDR3 amino acids: CAISPRLEAEAFF. DNA for the CDR3: TGTGCCATCAGCCCCCGATTAGAGGCTGAAGCTTTCTTT.